This TCR beta chain appears in the sequencing data of a study of cytomegalovirus exposure and HLA in healthy donors. On this clone: Its antigen is undetermined.

PCR amplification relied on 60 Vbeta primers (plus 13 Jbeta primers). The method was immunoSEQ multiplex PCR; TCRdb's version includes in-frame clones alone and lacks a portion of them. The sample carries 95,000 to 150,000 clones, 75% to 80% recorded once. CDR1 is LGHNA, CDR2 YSLEER, per germline. This CDR3 comprises 16 residues. V was cut by 0 bases and J by 4 bases, with 16 bases left in between. Findings and caveats of the study: TCR beta sequences numbering 15,000 to 20,000 were associated with HLA alleles at 0.05 false discovery rate in a later analysis. Earlier findings revealed that most TCR beta V segments proved productive either about 87% or about 30% of the time. Relative to the approximately 700-donor mean, N-insertions were reportedly fewer in an Asian-associated ancestry cluster in a later analysis.

The V gene is TRBV4-3, the J gene TRBJ2-7, with D perhaps matching TRBD2 (6 bases). This TCR was recovered from a woman aged 40 to 50 in good health and CMV-seronegative. Source material: PBMCs. CDR3 loop: CASSQEGGQGLYEQYF. Written as DNA, the CDR3 is TGCGCCAGCAGCCAAGAAGGCGGGCAGGGACTTTACGAGCAGTACTTC.